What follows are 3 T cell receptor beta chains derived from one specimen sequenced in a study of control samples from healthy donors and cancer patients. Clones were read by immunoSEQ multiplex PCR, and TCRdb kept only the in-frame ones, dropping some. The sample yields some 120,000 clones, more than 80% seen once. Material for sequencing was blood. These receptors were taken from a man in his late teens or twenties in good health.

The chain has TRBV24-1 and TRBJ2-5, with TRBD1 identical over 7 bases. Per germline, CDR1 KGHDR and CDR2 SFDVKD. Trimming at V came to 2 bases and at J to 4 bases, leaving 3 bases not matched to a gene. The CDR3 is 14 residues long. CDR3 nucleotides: TGTGCCACCAGTGATTCCGACAGGGCAGAGACCCAGTACTTC. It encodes CATSDSDRAETQYF.

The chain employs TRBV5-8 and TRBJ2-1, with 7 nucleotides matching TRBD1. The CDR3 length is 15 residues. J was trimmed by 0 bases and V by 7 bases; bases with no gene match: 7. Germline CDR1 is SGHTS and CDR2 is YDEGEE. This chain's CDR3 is CASCQGESSYNEQFF. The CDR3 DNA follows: TGTGCCAGCTGCCAGGGGGAAAGCTCCTACAATGAGCAGTTCTTC.

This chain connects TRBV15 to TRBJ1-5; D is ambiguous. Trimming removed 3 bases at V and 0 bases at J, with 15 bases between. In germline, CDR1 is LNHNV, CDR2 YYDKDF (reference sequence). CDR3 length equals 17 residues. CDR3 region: CATSRQAPNYSNQPQHF. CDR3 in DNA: TGTGCCACCAGCAGGCAAGCACCCAACTATAGCAATCAGCCCCAGCATTTT.